This T cell receptor (beta chain) was observed in a study of Tregs in tolerant kidney transplant recipients. Related graft donors supplied nonmyeloablative bone marrow transplants, and mixed chimerism was transient. Produced via immunoSEQ multiplex PCR; TCRdb's table is partial and in-frame only. The sample consists of tens of thousands of clones, around 87% of them appearing once. The TCR comes from a human patient who received a combined kidney and bone marrow transplant. Some T cells may be the graft donor's. The sample in question was CD4+ T cells from blood (PBMCs), obtained 6 months after the transplant.

This CDR3 reads CASSNAAGYGYTF. The CDR3 coding sequence is TGTGCCAGTAGTAACGCCGCAGGGTATGGCTACACCTTC. The chain links TRBV19 to TRBJ1-2; D perhaps matches TRBD1 (5 bases). The CDR3 covers 13 residues. V lost 4 bases and J lost 5, with 11 bases in between. Looked up from germline, CDR1 is LNHDA and CDR2 is SQIVND (reference sequence).